The T cell receptor (beta chain) described here comes from a study of cytomegalovirus exposure and HLA in healthy donors. The repertoire was sequenced with immunoSEQ multiplex PCR; TCRdb's copy has only in-frame clones and lacks some. The data contain 140,000 or so clones, 80% to 90% of them seen just once; the ten biggest clones take up approximately 9.2%. The donors were part of the validation cohort, which consisted of under 150 subjects and was separate from the first cohort of 666 subjects. Germline V gene lookup returns CDR1 SGHAT and CDR2 FQNNGV. Trimming took off 4 bases at V and 9 bases at J, with 9 bases between the two ends. The CDR3 contains 11 residues.

The chain is built from TRBV11-2 and TRBJ1-2; tentative D call: TRBD1 (5 bases). The receptor comes from a woman aged 18-30 years in good health and CMV-seropositive. The sequencing input was PBMCs. CDR3: CASSSGSSYTF. For the CDR3, the DNA is TGTGCCAGCAGCTCAGGGTCTAGCTACACCTTC.